This T cell receptor beta chain was found in a study of regulatory T cells in long-lasting Graves disease. The study's findings and limits: Between persistent patients, about 2,800 public clonotypes were shared, exceeding the 900 to 1,000 shared between new patients. TCR diversity was lower in persistent Graves' patients than in newly diagnosed ones.

Of note for this clonotype: The antigen is unknown.

Arm-PCR of CDR3 regions and iRepertoire HTBI primers were used to build TCR beta libraries. One entry per CDR3 protein, called by TCRdb with MiXCR from the multiplex PCR reads. The sample includes hundreds of thousands of distinct CDR3 sequences, roughly 15% of them seen just once. As to time point: newly diagnosed GD, antithyroid drugs for less than 3 months. Generation of the TCR library employed RNA extracted from PBMCs. Germline V gene data show CDR1 as MNHEY and CDR2 as SVGEGT. CDR3 length: 15 residues. V lost 0 bases and J lost 2, with 10 bases in between. A further study also used this sample, focusing on T cells in Graves' hyperthyroidism and ophthalmopathy. That source reports: TCR CDR3 regions were first amplified by RT-PCR with HTBI primers.

The chain employs TRBV6-2 or TRBV6-3 and TRBJ1-2, with a possible D match to TRBD1 (5 bases). The starting material was peripheral blood mononuclear cells (PBMCs), obtained at new diagnosis, from a patient treated with antithyroid drugs. The clonotype originates from a woman aged 25 to 39 with Graves disease. This CDR3 reads CASSYSPQGNYGYTF. In DNA, the CDR3 is TGTGCCAGCAGTTACTCTCCCCAGGGAAACTATGGCTACACCTTC.